This TCR beta chain emerged from a study of blood T cell repertoires in COVID-19. Study background: The analysed material was cDNA or gDNA that came from T cells, B-cell-depleted T cells, or PBMCs.

Authors' processing steps: How many nucleated cells were present was estimated from reference gene primer amplification. Using immunoSEQ multiplex PCR, the repertoire was profiled, and TCRdb retains in-frame clones only, with some absent. The DNA gave D and trimming, while V, J and clone size come from that table. Of hundreds of thousands of clones in the sample, over 75% are singletons; the top ten hold approximately 1.2%. V shed 4 bases and J shed 3 bases, with 10 bases lying between them. From germline, CDR1 is SGHRS and CDR2 YFSETQ. The CDR3 is 13 amino acids. Participant-reported clinical history was the basis for cohort assignment.

Specimen: PBMCs or T cells enriched from blood (not recorded which). The sequence derives from a man aged 25-45 years who had recovered from COVID-19. This chain connects TRBV5-1 to TRBJ2-5, with D perhaps matching TRBD2 (5 bases). The CDR3, as DNA: TGCGCCAGCAGCGACCTAGCCGAAGAGACCCAGTACTTC. The encoded protein is CASSDLAEETQYF.